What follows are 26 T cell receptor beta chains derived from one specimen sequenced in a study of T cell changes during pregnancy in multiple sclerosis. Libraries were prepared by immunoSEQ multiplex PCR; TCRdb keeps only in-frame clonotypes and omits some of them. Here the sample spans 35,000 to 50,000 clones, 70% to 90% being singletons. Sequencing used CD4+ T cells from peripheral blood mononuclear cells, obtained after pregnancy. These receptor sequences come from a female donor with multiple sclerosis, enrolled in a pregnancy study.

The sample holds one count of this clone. The CDR3 nucleotides read TGTGCCAGCAGCTTCCAAGAGACCCAGTACTTC. This sequence encodes CASSFQETQYF. The chain combines TRBV6-6 with TRBJ2-5; D not certain. From germline, CDR1 is MNHNY and CDR2 SVGAGI (reference sequence). Deletions cut 6 bases from V and 1 base from J, with 3 bases between. CDR3 size: 11 residues.

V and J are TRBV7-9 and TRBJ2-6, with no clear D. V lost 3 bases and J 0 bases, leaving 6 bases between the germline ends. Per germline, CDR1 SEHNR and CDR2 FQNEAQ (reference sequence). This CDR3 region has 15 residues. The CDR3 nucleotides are TGTGCCAGCAGCTTCCGGGTCTCTGGGGCCAACGTCCTGACTTTC. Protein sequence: CASSFRVSGANVLTF.

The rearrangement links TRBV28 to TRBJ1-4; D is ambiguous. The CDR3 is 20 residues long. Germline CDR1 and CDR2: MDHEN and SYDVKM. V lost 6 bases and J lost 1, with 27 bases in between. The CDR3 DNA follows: TGTGCCAGCAGCCTGTTGACACCGAGAGGTTCAGGAGGAACTAATGAAAAACTGTTTTTT. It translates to CASSLLTPRGSGGTNEKLFF.

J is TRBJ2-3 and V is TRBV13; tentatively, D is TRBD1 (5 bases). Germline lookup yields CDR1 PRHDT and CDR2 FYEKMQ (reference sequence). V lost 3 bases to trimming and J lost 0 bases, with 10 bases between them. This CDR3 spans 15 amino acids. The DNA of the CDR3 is TGTGCCAGCAGCTTCCAGGGCTATAGCACAGATACGCAGTATTTT. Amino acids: CASSFQGYSTDTQYF. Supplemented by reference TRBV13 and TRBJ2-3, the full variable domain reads AAGVIQSPRHLIKEKRETATLKCYPIPRHDTVYWYQQGPGQDPQFLISFYEKMQSDKGSIPDRFSAQQFSDYHSELNMSSLELGDSALYFCASSFQGYSTDTQYFGPGTRLTVL.

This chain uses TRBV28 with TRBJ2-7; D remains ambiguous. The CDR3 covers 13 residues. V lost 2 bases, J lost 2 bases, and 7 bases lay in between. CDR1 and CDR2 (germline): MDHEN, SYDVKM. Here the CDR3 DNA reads TGTGCCAGCAGTTTAGGCAGGACCTACGAGCAGTACTTC. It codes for CASSLGRTYEQYF.

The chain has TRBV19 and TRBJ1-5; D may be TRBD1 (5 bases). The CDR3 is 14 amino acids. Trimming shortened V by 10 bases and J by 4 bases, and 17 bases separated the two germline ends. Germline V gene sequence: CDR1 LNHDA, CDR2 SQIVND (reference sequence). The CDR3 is CAKCPSGGNQPQHF. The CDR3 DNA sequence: TGTGCCAAGTGCCCGTCCGGGGGAAATCAGCCCCAGCATTTT.

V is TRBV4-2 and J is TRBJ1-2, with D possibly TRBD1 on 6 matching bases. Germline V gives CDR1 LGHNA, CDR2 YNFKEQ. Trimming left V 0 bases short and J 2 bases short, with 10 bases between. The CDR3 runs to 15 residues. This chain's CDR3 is CASSQESQGNYGYTF. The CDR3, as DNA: TGTGCCAGCAGCCAAGAGAGTCAGGGGAACTATGGCTACACCTTC.

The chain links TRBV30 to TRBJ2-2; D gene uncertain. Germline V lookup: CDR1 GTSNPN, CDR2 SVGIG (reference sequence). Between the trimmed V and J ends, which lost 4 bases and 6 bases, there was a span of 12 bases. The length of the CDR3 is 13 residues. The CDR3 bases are TGTGCCTGGACCCCTAGAAGTGCCGGGGAGCTGTTTTTT. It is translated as CAWTPRSAGELFF.

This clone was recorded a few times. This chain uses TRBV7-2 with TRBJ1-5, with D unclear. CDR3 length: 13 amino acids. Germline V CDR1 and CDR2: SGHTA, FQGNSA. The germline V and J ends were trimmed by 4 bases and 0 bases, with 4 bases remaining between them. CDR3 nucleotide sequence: TGTGCCAGCAGCTCCAATAGCAATCAGCCCCAGCATTTT. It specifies CASSSNSNQPQHF.

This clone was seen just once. The CDR3 loop is CASTRGGPYEQYF. The CDR3, as DNA: TGTGCCAGCACTCGCGGGGGGCCCTACGAGCAGTACTTC. The V and J genes are TRBV28 and TRBJ2-7, with 8 nucleotides matching TRBD2. The V gene's germline CDR1 is MDHEN and CDR2 SYDVKM. This CDR3 has 13 residues. V dropped 7 bases and J dropped 2; count of bases not matched to a gene: 4.

CDR3 amino acids: CASSVSRLGRQGETQYF. The CDR3 nucleotides read TGTGCCAGTAGTGTATCTCGGCTGGGGAGACAAGGAGAGACCCAGTACTTC. J is TRBJ2-5 and V is TRBV19; TRBD2 might be the D (5 bases). This CDR3 has 17 residues. Germline V gene lookup returns CDR1 LNHDA and CDR2 SQIVND (reference sequence). Between the trimmed V and J ends, which lost 5 bases and 4 bases, there was a span of 23 bases.

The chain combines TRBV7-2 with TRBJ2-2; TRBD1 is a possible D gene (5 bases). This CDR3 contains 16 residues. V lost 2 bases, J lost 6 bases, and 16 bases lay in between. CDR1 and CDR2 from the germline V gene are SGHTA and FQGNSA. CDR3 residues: CASSLPLRGRAGELFF. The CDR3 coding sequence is TGTGCCAGCAGCTTACCCTTAAGGGGTCGCGCCGGGGAGCTGTTTTTT.

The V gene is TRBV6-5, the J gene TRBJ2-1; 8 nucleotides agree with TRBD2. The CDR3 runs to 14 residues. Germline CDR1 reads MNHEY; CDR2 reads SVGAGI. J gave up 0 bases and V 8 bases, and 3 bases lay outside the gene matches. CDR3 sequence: CASVSGSSYNEQFF. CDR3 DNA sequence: TGTGCCAGCGTCAGCGGGAGCTCCTACAATGAGCAGTTCTTC.

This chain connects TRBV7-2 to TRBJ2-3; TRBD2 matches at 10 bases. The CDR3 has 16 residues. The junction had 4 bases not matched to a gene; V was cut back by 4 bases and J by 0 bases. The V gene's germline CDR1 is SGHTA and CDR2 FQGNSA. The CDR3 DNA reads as TGTGCCAGCAGCTCAAGACTAGCGGGTAGCACAGATACGCAGTATTTT. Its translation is CASSSRLAGSTDTQYF.

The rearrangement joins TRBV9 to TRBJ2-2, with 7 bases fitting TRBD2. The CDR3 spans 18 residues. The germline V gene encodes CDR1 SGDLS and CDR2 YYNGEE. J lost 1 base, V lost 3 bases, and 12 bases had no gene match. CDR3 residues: CASSGGRLAVKNTGELFF. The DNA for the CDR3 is TGTGCCAGCAGCGGGGGGAGGCTAGCGGTCAAGAACACCGGGGAGCTGTTTTTT.

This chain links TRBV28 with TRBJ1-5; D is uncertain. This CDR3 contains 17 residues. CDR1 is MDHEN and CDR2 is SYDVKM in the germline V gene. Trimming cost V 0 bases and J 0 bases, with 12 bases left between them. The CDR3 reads CASSLWESAASNQPQHF. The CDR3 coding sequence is TGTGCCAGCAGTTTATGGGAGTCAGCGGCTAGCAATCAGCCCCAGCATTTT.

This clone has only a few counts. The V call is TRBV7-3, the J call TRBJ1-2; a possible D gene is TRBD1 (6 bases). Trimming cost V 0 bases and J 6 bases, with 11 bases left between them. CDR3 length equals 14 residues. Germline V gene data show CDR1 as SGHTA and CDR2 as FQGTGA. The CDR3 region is CASSLTSAGDGYTF. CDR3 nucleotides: TGTGCCAGCAGCTTAACGTCGGCAGGGGATGGCTACACCTTC.

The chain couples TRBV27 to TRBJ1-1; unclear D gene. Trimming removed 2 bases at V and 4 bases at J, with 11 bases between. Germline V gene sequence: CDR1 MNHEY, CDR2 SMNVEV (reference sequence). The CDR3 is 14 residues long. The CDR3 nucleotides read TGTGCCAGCAGTTTACGGAGGGTAAGCACTGAAGCTTTCTTT. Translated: CASSLRRVSTEAFF.

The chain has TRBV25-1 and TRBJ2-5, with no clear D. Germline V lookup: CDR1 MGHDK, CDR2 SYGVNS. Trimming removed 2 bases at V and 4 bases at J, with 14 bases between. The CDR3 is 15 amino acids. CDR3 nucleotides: TGTGCCAGCAGTGAAAGGTACAGTCCCAGAGAGACCCAGTACTTC. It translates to CASSERYSPRETQYF.

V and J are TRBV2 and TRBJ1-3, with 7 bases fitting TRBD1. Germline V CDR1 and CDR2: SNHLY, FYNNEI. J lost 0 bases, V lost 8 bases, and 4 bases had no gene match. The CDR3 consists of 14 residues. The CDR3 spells CASDRAYSGNTIYF. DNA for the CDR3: TGTGCCAGCGACAGGGCCTACTCTGGAAACACCATATATTTT. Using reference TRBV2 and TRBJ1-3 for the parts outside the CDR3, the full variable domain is EPEVTQTPSHQVTQMGQEVILRCVPISNHLYFYWYRQILGQKVEFLVSFYNNEISEKSEIFDDQFSVERPDGSNFTLKIRSTKLEDSAMYFCASDRAYSGNTIYFGEGSWLTVV.

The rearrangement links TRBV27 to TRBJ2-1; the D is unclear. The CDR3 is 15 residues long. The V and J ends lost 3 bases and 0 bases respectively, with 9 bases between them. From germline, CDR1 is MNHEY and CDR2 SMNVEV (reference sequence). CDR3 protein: CASSFWHSSYNEQFF. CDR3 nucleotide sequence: TGTGCCAGCAGTTTCTGGCACAGCTCCTACAATGAGCAGTTCTTC.

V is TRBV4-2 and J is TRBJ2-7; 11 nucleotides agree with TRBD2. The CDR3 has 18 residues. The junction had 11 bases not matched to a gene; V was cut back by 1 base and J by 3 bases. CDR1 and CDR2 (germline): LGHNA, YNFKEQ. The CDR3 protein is CASSQGVDPGLADYEQYF. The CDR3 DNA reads TGTGCCAGCAGCCAAGGGGTGGACCCGGGACTAGCGGACTACGAGCAGTACTTC.

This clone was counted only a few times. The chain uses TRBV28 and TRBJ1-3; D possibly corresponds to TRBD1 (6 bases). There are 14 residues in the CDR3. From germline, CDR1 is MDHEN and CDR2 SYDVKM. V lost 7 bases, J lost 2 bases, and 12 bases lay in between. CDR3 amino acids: CASTSAGAGNTIYF. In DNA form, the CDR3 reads TGTGCCAGCACCTCGGCAGGGGCTGGAAACACCATATATTTT.

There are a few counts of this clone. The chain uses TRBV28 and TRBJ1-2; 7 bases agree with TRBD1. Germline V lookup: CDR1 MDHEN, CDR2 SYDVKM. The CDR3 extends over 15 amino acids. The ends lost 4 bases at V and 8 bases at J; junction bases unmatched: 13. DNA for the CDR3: TGTGCCAGCAGTTCCCTTGGACAGGTCGACTCCGGCTACACCTTC. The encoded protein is CASSSLGQVDSGYTF.

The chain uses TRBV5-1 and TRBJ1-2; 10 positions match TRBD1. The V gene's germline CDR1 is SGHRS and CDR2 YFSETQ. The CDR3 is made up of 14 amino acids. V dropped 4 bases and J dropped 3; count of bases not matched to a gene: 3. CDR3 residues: CASSRTGGDYGYTF. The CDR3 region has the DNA TGCGCCAGCAGCCGGACAGGGGGTGACTATGGCTACACCTTC.

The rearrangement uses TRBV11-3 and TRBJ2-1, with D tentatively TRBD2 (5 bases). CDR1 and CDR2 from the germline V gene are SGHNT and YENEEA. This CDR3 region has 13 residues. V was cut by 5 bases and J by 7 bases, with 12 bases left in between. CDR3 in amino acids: CASSPEASNEQFF. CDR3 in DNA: TGTGCCAGCAGCCCGGAGGCTAGTAATGAGCAGTTCTTC.